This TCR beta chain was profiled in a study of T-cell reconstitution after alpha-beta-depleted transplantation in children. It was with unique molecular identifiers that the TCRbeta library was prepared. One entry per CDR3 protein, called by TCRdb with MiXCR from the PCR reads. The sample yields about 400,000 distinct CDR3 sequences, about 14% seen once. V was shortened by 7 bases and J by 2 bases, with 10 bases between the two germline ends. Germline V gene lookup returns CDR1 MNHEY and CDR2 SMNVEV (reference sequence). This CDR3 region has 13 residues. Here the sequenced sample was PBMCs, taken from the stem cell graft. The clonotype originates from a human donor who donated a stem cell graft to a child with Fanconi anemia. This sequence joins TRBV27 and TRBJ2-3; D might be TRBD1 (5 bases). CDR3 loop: CASTTGPTDTQYF. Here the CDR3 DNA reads TGTGCCAGCACCACAGGACCCACAGATACGCAGTATTTT.